This paragraph covers one T cell receptor beta chain sequence. Its antigen is unknown. The CDR3 runs to 14 residues. Germline V gene sequence: CDR1 SGDLS, CDR2 YYNGEE. V lost 0 bases and J 2 bases, leaving 9 bases between the germline ends. The data were obtained in a study of T cell repertoires in cytomegalovirus infection. Across the whole study: Signatures in public TCR beta sequences pointed to both CMV infection and matching HLA type.

TCRdb independently ran MiXCR on the reads; one entry per CDR3 protein. The table has some 590,000 distinct CDR3 sequences, almost 40% seen once. V gene TRBV9 combines with J gene TRBJ2-7; D remains ambiguous. This TCR was sampled from a human donor in good health (CMV status not recorded). Some clones in this sample may be carry-over from other donors' samples. The material sequenced was cultured PBMCs, taken from culture after CMV antigen stimulation. DNA for the CDR3: TGTGCCAGCAGCGTAGCGTCTAGTCCCTACGAGCAGTACTTC. Encoded protein: CASSVASSPYEQYF.